The 20 T cell receptor beta chains given below trace back to one sample, sequenced in a study of shared clonotypes between healthy human individuals. Profiled with immunoSEQ multiplex PCR; TCRdb holds only in-frame clones, not every one. Altogether hundreds of thousands of clones are present, roughly four fifths being singletons, with the ten largest covering about 12%. The sample taken for sequencing was PBMCs. The receptors here all came from a woman in her thirties or forties in good health. Some clones in this sample may be carry-over from other donors' samples.

This rearrangement joins TRBV7-9 to TRBJ2-7; 10 bases match TRBD1. Trimming at V came to 7 bases and at J to 3 bases, leaving 6 bases not matched to a gene. Per germline, CDR1 SEHNR and CDR2 FQNEAQ (reference sequence). CDR3 length: 14 amino acids. CDR3: CASIPRTGGYEQYF. The DNA of the CDR3 is TGTGCCAGCATTCCCCGGACAGGGGGCTACGAGCAGTACTTC. The whole variable domain, remainder taken from reference TRBV7-9 and TRBJ2-7, is DTGVSQNPRHKITKRGQNVTFRCDPISEHNRLYWYRQTLGQGPEFLTYFQNEAQLEKSRLLSDRFSAERPKGSFSTLEIQRTEQGDSAMYLCASIPRTGGYEQYFGPGTRLTVT.

This clone has just a few counts. The gene calls are TRBV5-1 and TRBJ2-2, with 10 bases that match TRBD2. The CDR3 loop spans 16 amino acids. Germline V CDR1 and CDR2: SGHRS, YFSETQ. The ends lost 2 bases at V and 1 base at J; junction bases unmatched: 2. The CDR3 spells CASSFRTSGNTGELFF. DNA for the CDR3: TGCGCCAGCAGCTTCCGGACTAGCGGGAACACCGGGGAGCTGTTTTTT.

In regard to this clone: At the DNA level, this CDR3 is encoded by other sequences in the same sample as well. In DNA form, the CDR3 reads TGTGCCAGCAGTTTTGGAGGGACCTACGAGCAGTACTTC. Translation gives CASSFGGTYEQYF. The rearrangement links TRBV28 to TRBJ2-7; tentative D call: TRBD2 (6 bases). Trimming left V 3 bases short and J 2 bases short, with 8 bases between. Germline loops: CDR1 MDHEN, CDR2 SYDVKM. CDR3 size: 13 residues.

This clone was counted a single time. The chain links TRBV2 to TRBJ2-3; D uncertain. Trimming shortened V by 7 bases and J by 0 bases, and 8 bases separated the two germline ends. Germline CDR1 and CDR2: SNHLY and FYNNEI. CDR3 length: 13 residues. This CDR3 is CASMGGSTDTQYF. In DNA, the CDR3 is TGTGCCAGCATGGGTGGGAGCACAGATACGCAGTATTTT.

The chain links TRBV30 to TRBJ1-5, with D perhaps matching TRBD1 (6 bases). The V gene lost 5 bases and the J gene lost 6 bases, with 20 bases spanning the gap. The CDR3 spans 15 residues. Germline CDR1 is GTSNPN and CDR2 is SVGIG (reference sequence). The DNA for the CDR3 is TGTGCCTGGGGACCCCGGACAGATTTCTCTCAGCCCCAGCATTTT. This sequence encodes CAWGPRTDFSQPQHF.

This chain links TRBV28 with TRBJ2-2; D is tentatively TRBD1 or TRBD2 (5 bases each). The CDR3 contains 15 residues. The V and J ends lost 2 bases and 5 bases respectively, with 12 bases between them. Germline assignment: CDR1 MDHEN and CDR2 SYDVKM. The CDR3, as DNA: TGTGCCAGCAGTTTAAGAGGGAAGGGGACCGGGGAGCTGTTTTTT. Its protein product is CASSLRGKGTGELFF.

V and J are TRBV7-3 and TRBJ2-3, with D possibly being TRBD2 (6 bases). Germline V gene lookup returns CDR1 SGHTA and CDR2 FQGTGA. The CDR3 sequence is 16 residues long. V was trimmed by 5 bases and J by 4 bases, leaving 19 bases between them. CDR3 sequence reads: CASSPQGSGTSDTQYF. The CDR3 DNA reads as TGTGCCAGCAGCCCCCAAGGTAGCGGCACATCAGATACGCAGTATTTT.

This chain joins TRBV2 and TRBJ1-2; D is perhaps TRBD1 (5 bases). The V gene's germline CDR1 is SNHLY and CDR2 FYNNEI. V was pared by 4 bases and J by 3 bases, with 9 bases between. The CDR3 consists of 13 residues. The CDR3 spells CASSAGRDYGYTF. CDR3 DNA sequence: TGTGCCAGCAGTGCAGGGAGGGACTATGGCTACACCTTC.

The rearrangement joins TRBV4-2 to TRBJ1-2; D may be TRBD1 (6 bases). V lost 0 bases and J lost 2, with 28 bases in between. Germline loops: CDR1 LGHNA, CDR2 YNFKEQ. The CDR3 runs 21 residues. The CDR3 DNA follows: TGTGCCAGCAGCCAAGAAGGGGGTACGTGGGTAGGTAGACACATCAACTATGGCTACACCTTC. Its translation is CASSQEGGTWVGRHINYGYTF.

The J gene is TRBJ2-5, the V gene TRBV6-1; 14 bases align to TRBD2. Germline V CDR1 and CDR2: MNHNS, SASEGT. CDR3 size: 13 residues. Trimming removed 9 bases from V and 5 bases from J; junction bases left unmatched: 2. CDR3 sequence reads: CASRTSGGETQYF. CDR3 bases: TGTGCCAGTAGGACTAGCGGGGGGGAGACCCAGTACTTC.

The chain uses TRBV7-6 and TRBJ2-7; maybe TRBD2 (7 bases). The germline V gene encodes CDR1 SGHVS and CDR2 FNYEAQ. The CDR3 length is 15 residues. The V and J ends lost 5 bases and 5 bases respectively, with 19 bases between them. In DNA, the CDR3 is TGTGCCAGCAGCCAAGGGGGGCGGGAGTTCGACGAGCAGTACTTC. Translated, it gives CASSQGGREFDEQYF.

V and J are TRBV27 and TRBJ2-7; D unresolved. In germline, CDR1 is MNHEY, CDR2 SMNVEV (reference sequence). The CDR3 totals 17 residues. With 6 bases removed from V and 0 bases from J, the gap between germline ends came to 21 bases. CDR3 in amino acids: CASSRSLTSASSYEQYF. For the CDR3, the DNA is TGTGCCAGCAGCCGCAGCTTGACAAGCGCCAGCTCCTACGAGCAGTACTTC.

The chain recombines TRBV28 with TRBJ2-5, with 7 bases that match TRBD1. CDR3 length: 14 residues. Germline V CDR1 and CDR2: MDHEN, SYDVKM. V shed 2 bases and J 6 bases; nucleotides not matched to a gene: 6. CDR3 nucleotide sequence: TGTGCCAGCAGTTTAACCGACAGGGAGCAGACCCAGTACTTC. Amino acid sequence: CASSLTDREQTQYF.

This clone was detected only once. With a much larger clone just one base away, this may be a read error. The J gene is TRBJ2-6, the V gene TRBV28; D not certain. CDR1 and CDR2 from the germline V gene are MDHEN and SYDVKM. This CDR3 is built from 13 residues. V lost 6 bases to trimming and J lost 2 bases, with 5 bases between them. CDR3: CASRVPGANVLTF. The CDR3 region has the DNA TGTGCCAGCAGGGTACCTGGGGCCAACGTCCTGACTTTC.

This chain connects TRBV10-2 to TRBJ2-3; 10 bases fit TRBD2. This CDR3 comprises 17 residues. J gave up 1 base and V 5 bases, and 9 bases lay outside the gene matches. CDR1 and CDR2 (germline): WSHSY, SAAADI. CDR3 DNA sequence: TGCGCCAGCAGTTCGGGACTAGCGAGTTTGGGCACAGATACGCAGTATTTT. It translates to CASSSGLASLGTDTQYF.

The V and J genes are TRBV5-1 and TRBJ2-5, with D unresolved. V lost 0 bases to trimming and J lost 2 bases, with 8 bases between them. The CDR3 has 14 amino acids. Germline V gene sequence: CDR1 SGHRS, CDR2 YFSETQ. For the CDR3, the DNA is TGCGCCAGCAGCTTGGTGTCCAGTCAAGAGACCCAGTACTTC. This translates into CASSLVSSQETQYF.

The chain employs TRBV10-3 and TRBJ2-1, with TRBD2 as a possible D gene (6 bases). The germline V and J ends were trimmed by 0 bases and 3 bases, with 12 bases remaining between them. This CDR3 is 16 amino acids long. Germline V gene data show CDR1 as ENHRY and CDR2 as SYGVKD. CDR3 sequence (DNA): TGTGCCATCAGTGAGTCGTCGGGAGCTCACTACAATGAGCAGTTCTTC. As protein: CAISESSGAHYNEQFF.

This clone was picked up one time. The V call is TRBV9, the J call TRBJ2-1; weak D call: TRBD2 (6 bases). Germline V gene sequence: CDR1 SGDLS, CDR2 YYNGEE. The CDR3 has 14 amino acids. V dropped 0 bases and J dropped 4 bases, with 8 bases sitting between them. DNA of the CDR3: TGTGCCAGCAGCGTAGCAGGGACTTACAATGAGCAGTTCTTC. Translation gives CASSVAGTYNEQFF.

This sequence joins TRBV18 and TRBJ1-4, with D hard to call. Trimming cost V 5 bases and J 3 bases, with 10 bases left between them. Germline lookup yields CDR1 KGHSH and CDR2 LQKENI. The CDR3 sequence is 14 residues long. CDR3 nucleotide sequence: TGTGCCAGCTCAGTCCGGGAGCCTAATGAAAAACTGTTTTTT. Translated: CASSVREPNEKLFF. The full variable domain, with the rest looked up from reference TRBV18 and TRBJ1-4, is NAGVMQNPRHLVRRRGQEARLRCSPMKGHSHVYWYRQLPEEGLKFMVYLQKENIIDESGMPKERFSAEFPKEGPSILRIQQVVRGDSAAYFCASSVREPNEKLFFGSGTQLSVL.

This clone was recorded only once. The chain links TRBV6-4 to TRBJ2-3, with D perhaps matching TRBD2 (6 bases). The V gene lost 2 bases and the J gene lost 1 base, with 10 bases spanning the gap. Germline V lookup: CDR1 MRHNA, CDR2 SNTAGT. The CDR3 consists of 15 residues. The CDR3 DNA sequence: TGTGCCAGCAGTGACGGGGGGACGGGCACAGATACGCAGTATTTT. Its translation is CASSDGGTGTDTQYF.